Listed here are 21 T cell receptor beta chains from one sample, sequenced in a study of early T cells in non-severe SARS-CoV-2 infection. TCRdb re-derived calls from the 5' RACE reads in MiXCR, one entry per CDR3 protein. The sample consists of about 77,000 distinct CDR3 sequences, roughly 12% of them appearing once. This material consisted of whole blood, taken at baseline. The receptors were sampled from an adult who was a healthcare worker with PCR-confirmed SARS-CoV-2 infection or an uninfected control (not recorded which). The donor label of this sample is uncertain.

The chain links TRBV12-3 or TRBV12-4 to TRBJ2-3, with 8 bases that match TRBD2. The length of the CDR3 is 14 residues. The J segment lost 7 bases and the V segment lost 7 bases, leaving 10 bases of the junction unmatched. The CDR3 DNA follows: TGTGCCAGCATGGGTGCGGGGGGCAGGAATACGCAGTATTTT. Translation gives CASMGAGGRNTQYF.

There are a few counts of this clonotype. This chain connects TRBV5-1 to TRBJ2-3, with D possibly matching TRBD2 (7 bases). Germline CDR1 and CDR2: SGHRS and YFSETQ. The CDR3 has 16 amino acids. V gave up 4 bases and J gave up 2 bases, with 17 bases separating them. The CDR3 coding sequence is TGCGCCAGCAGCCCCTTTAGGGGGGGCTACACAGATACGCAGTATTTT. Its protein product is CASSPFRGGYTDTQYF.

V gene TRBV7-6 combines with J gene TRBJ1-2, with TRBD1 matching over 9 bases. CDR3 size: 13 residues. The V gene's germline CDR1 is SGHVS and CDR2 FNYEAQ. V lost 3 bases and J lost 6; bases outside the gene matches: 2. As DNA, the CDR3 is TGTGCCAGCAGCTTGCGGACAGGGGATGGCTACACCTTC. This gives the protein CASSLRTGDGYTF.

The chain combines TRBV27 with TRBJ2-7, with 9 bases lining up with TRBD1. Germline lookup yields CDR1 MNHEY and CDR2 SMNVEV (reference sequence). The CDR3 consists of 13 residues. V gave up 5 bases and J gave up 7 bases; unmatched junction bases: 6. In DNA, the CDR3 is TGTGCCAGCAGTCCACAGGGGGCGGGTGAGCAGTACTTC. This gives the protein CASSPQGAGEQYF.

This chain connects TRBV6-2 or TRBV6-3 to TRBJ2-2; 11 bases are shared with TRBD2. V lost 6 bases to trimming and J lost 3 bases; unmatched junction nucleotides: 0. This CDR3 has 14 residues. CDR1 and CDR2 (germline): MNHEY, SVGEGT. CDR3 DNA sequence: TGTGCCAGCAGGGGACTAGCGGACACCGGGGAGCTGTTTTTT. Translating gives CASRGLADTGELFF.

This clonotype has a handful of counts. CDR3 in amino acids: CASNPEAGSAKNIQYF. Here the CDR3 DNA reads TGTGCCAGCAACCCCGAGGCAGGATCGGCCAAAAACATTCAGTACTTC. The genes are TRBV2 and TRBJ2-4; unclear D gene. Per the germline V gene, CDR1 is SNHLY and CDR2 is FYNNEI. Trimming removed 7 bases at V and 1 base at J, with 17 bases between. CDR3 length equals 16 residues.

This clonotype occurred many times. This chain joins TRBV6-6 and TRBJ2-7; no firm D call. The CDR3 spans 12 residues. Germline assignment: CDR1 MNHNY and CDR2 SVGAGI (reference sequence). Trimming shortened V by 6 bases and J by 3 bases, and 9 bases separated the two germline ends. CDR3 amino acids: CASSSSHYEQYF. The CDR3 bases are TGTGCCAGCAGCTCCTCCCACTACGAGCAGTACTTC.

This clonotype was detected only once. The V gene is TRBV4-2, the J gene TRBJ2-7; D gene ambiguous. The CDR3 consists of 15 residues. Germline CDR1 and CDR2: LGHNA and YNFKEQ. Trimming shortened V by 1 base and J by 1 base, and 11 bases separated the two germline ends. CDR3 region: CASSQGTAESYEQYF. CDR3 sequence (DNA): TGTGCCAGCAGCCAAGGTACAGCCGAGTCCTACGAGCAGTACTTC.

The chain combines TRBV6-6 with TRBJ2-1; 12 bases line up with TRBD2. Per germline, CDR1 MNHNY and CDR2 SVGAGI (reference sequence). V trimming: 3 bases; J trimming: 4 bases; junction bases outside the gene matches: 4. The CDR3 runs 16 residues. In DNA form, the CDR3 reads TGTGCCAGCAGTTATCTAGCGGGGGGGCTATACAATGAGCAGTTCTTC. Its protein product is CASSYLAGGLYNEQFF.

This chain joins TRBV19 and TRBJ2-7, with D uncertain. CDR3 size: 13 residues. Trimming removed 3 bases at V and 3 bases at J, with 9 bases between. CDR1 is LNHDA, CDR2 SQIVND, per germline (reference sequence). The CDR3 bases are TGTGCCAGTAGTATGTCTGCAGGCTACGAGCAGTACTTC. It specifies CASSMSAGYEQYF.

This clonotype was recorded a few times. The chain has TRBV9 and TRBJ1-6; D remains unclear. Trimming removed 0 bases at V and 8 bases at J, with 9 bases between. The CDR3 consists of 14 residues. Germline V gene lookup returns CDR1 SGDLS and CDR2 YYNGEE. CDR3 bases: TGTGCCAGCAGCGTAGGGTGGGGAGATTCACCCCTCCACTTT. It codes for CASSVGWGDSPLHF.

This clonotype has only a few counts. J is TRBJ1-5 and V is TRBV20-1; 7 bases agree with TRBD1. The CDR3 has 17 amino acids. Germline trimming cut 4 bases from V and 4 bases from J; bases unmatched to any gene: 16. Germline V gene lookup returns CDR1 DFQATT and CDR2 SNEGSKA (reference sequence). The CDR3 coding sequence is TGCAGTGCTATCCCCCCCTCACGGGACAGACCTAATCAGCCCCAGCATTTT. It is translated as CSAIPPSRDRPNQPQHF.

This clonotype was detected a few times. A junction end diverges from the germline sequence, so it may reflect a read error. V is TRBV2 and J is TRBJ2-1; D possibly corresponds to TRBD1 (6 bases). From germline, CDR1 is SNHLY and CDR2 FYNNEI. The CDR3 sequence is 12 residues long. The DNA of the CDR3 is TGTGCCAGCGGACAGAGAACCGAGGGCAGACTCTTC. As protein: CASGQRTEGRLF.

The chain uses TRBV9 and TRBJ1-1; 7 nucleotides agree with TRBD1. Germline V gives CDR1 SGDLS, CDR2 YYNGEE. Trimming took 3 bases from V and 1 from J; bases not matched to a gene: 6. The CDR3 is 15 amino acids. The CDR3 protein is CASSETGYTNTEAFF. In nucleotides, the CDR3 is TGTGCCAGCAGCGAGACAGGGTATACGAACACTGAAGCTTTCTTT. Complete variable domain (other parts from reference TRBV9 and TRBJ1-1): DSGVTQTPKHLITATGQRVTLRCSPRSGDLSVYWYQQSLDQGLQFLIQYYNGEERAKGNILERFSAQQFPDLHSELNLSSLELGDSALYFCASSETGYTNTEAFFGQGTRLTVV.

This clonotype was detected a few times. The chain uses TRBV18 and TRBJ2-7; 12 bases line up with TRBD2. Germline V gene data show CDR1 as KGHSH and CDR2 as LQKENI. J gave up 2 bases and V 6 bases, and 8 bases lay outside the gene matches. The CDR3 spans 16 residues. CDR3 nucleotide sequence: TGTGCCAGCTCTCCCAGACTAGCGGGGGCCCCCTACGAGCAGTACTTC. Amino acid sequence: CASSPRLAGAPYEQYF.

This clonotype was seen a handful of times. The chain employs TRBV20-1 and TRBJ2-1; 13 positions agree with TRBD2. The length of the CDR3 is 15 residues. The junction had 2 bases not matched to a gene; V was cut back by 0 bases and J by 6 bases. CDR1 is DFQATT, CDR2 SNEGSKA, per germline (reference sequence). For the CDR3, the DNA is TGCAGTGCTAGAGATAGACTAGCGGGGGGCAATGAGCAGTTCTTC. Translation: CSARDRLAGGNEQFF.

The V and J genes are TRBV4-3 and TRBJ1-1, with D maybe TRBD1 (5 bases). Germline CDR1 and CDR2: LGHNA and YSLEER. Trimming left V 0 bases short and J 2 bases short, with 13 bases between. The CDR3 runs to 16 residues. CDR3 amino acids: CASSQDRYDRNTEAFF. In DNA, the CDR3 is TGCGCCAGCAGCCAAGATAGGTACGACAGAAACACTGAAGCTTTCTTT.

Ten or more counts support this clonotype. The V and J genes are TRBV7-3 and TRBJ2-5; D might be TRBD2 (5 bases). This CDR3 has 11 residues. V lost 3 bases, J lost 10 bases, and 9 bases lay in between. From germline, CDR1 is SGHTA and CDR2 FQGTGA. The CDR3 DNA reads as TGTGCCAGCAGCTTCGGAGGAATCCAGTACTTC. Amino acids: CASSFGGIQYF.

The V call is TRBV12-3 or TRBV12-4, the J call TRBJ1-4; possibly TRBD1 for D (5 bases). Between the trimmed V and J ends, which lost 10 bases and 2 bases, there was a span of 11 bases. This CDR3 has 13 residues. The CDR3 DNA follows: TGTGCCACAGGGCGGGCGACTAATGAAAAACTGTTTTTT. Protein sequence: CATGRATNEKLFF.

The chain couples TRBV4-3 to TRBJ1-2; perhaps TRBD1 as D (5 bases). Trimming left V 0 bases short and J 8 bases short, with 10 bases between. CDR1 and CDR2 from the germline V gene are LGHNA and YSLEER. The CDR3 spans 13 residues. The CDR3 region has the DNA TGCGCCAGCAGCCAAGACGCGACAGCCGGCTACACCTTC. This encodes CASSQDATAGYTF.

This clonotype was detected a few times. V is TRBV4-1 and J is TRBJ2-3; 9 bases match TRBD2. Germline CDR1 is MGHRA and CDR2 is YSYEKL. Trimming at V came to 4 bases and at J to 2 bases, leaving 7 bases not matched to a gene. This CDR3 has 16 residues. The CDR3 region has the DNA TGCGCCAGCAGCCCGGGACTAGCACAAGACACAGATACGCAGTATTTT. Amino acids: CASSPGLAQDTDTQYF.